This TCR beta chain was sequenced in a study of glioma-infiltrating T cells. Study-wide results and limits: Tissue-blood divergence was below expectation in non-neoplastic patients, above in gliomas. Only very few CDR3 sequences appeared in both tissue and blood.

TCR alpha and beta CDR3 regions were amplified from RNA using iRepertoire nested multiplex PCR. One entry per CDR3 protein, called by TCRdb with MiXCR from the multiplex PCR reads. The data contain 95,000 to 110,000 distinct CDR3 sequences, about 30% of them singletons. A remark on this clonotype: Its antigen is undetermined.

The CDR3 runs 13 residues. V was shortened by 6 bases and J by 5 bases, with 13 bases between the two germline ends. Looked up from germline, CDR1 is MDHEN and CDR2 is SYDVKM. The chain recombines TRBV28 with TRBJ2-5; D may correspond to TRBD1 or TRBD2 (5 bases each). Sequencing was performed on glioma tissue, nonneoplastic brain tissue, or PBMCs (not recorded which). The sequence was collected from a human donor with low-grade glioma or glioblastoma, undergoing nonglioma brain surgery, or in good health (not recorded which). This chain's CDR3 is CASSTGAIETQYF. The CDR3 region has the DNA TGTGCCAGCAGCACCGGGGCAATCGAGACCCAGTACTTC.